This TCR beta chain appears in the sequencing data of a study of shared clonotypes between healthy human individuals (dated by TCRdb to 2019 to 2021). In terms of the full investigation: The cohort included a few men and a couple of women between 18 and 49 years of age. Different laboratories and diverse techniques were used to prepare libraries and sequence TCR repertoires, to increase sequencing depth and limit assay-specific biases. Blood TCR repertoires of about five healthy adults were deeply sequenced to estimate repertoire size and the extent of clonotype sharing between individuals. For each donor, CD4 naive and CD4 memory were each given three plates, CD8 naive was given two plates, and CD8 memory was given one plate. Per donor, leukapheresis produced somewhere between about 0.94 and 9.5 billion PBMCs. Here is what the overall study found, with its caveats: Across a handful of donors, 4.5% to 6.5% of naive CD4, approximately 3.6% of naive CD8, about 2% of memory CD4, and over 0.35% of memory CD8 clonotypes were shared. Because the study included only a small number of donors, the genetic and exposure-history diversity represented was limited. Larger estimated clonotype richness was generally found for naive subsets than for memory subsets. Compared with non-shared clonotypes, the clonotypes found in all four sorted-subset donors had higher generation probabilities. Based on pairwise subsampling, the degree of clonotype sharing among donors was expected to be affected by sequencing depth. Even with the large sequencing depth, rarefaction of the sorted-subset datasets indicated that sequencing was incomplete. Sampling was limited to blood, and TCR repertoires in tissue likely differ from TCR repertoires in blood.

CD8 naive samples were obtained by positive selection for CCR7 among CD45RO-negative cells, yielding a CD45RA+CCR7+ population from which TemRA cells were excluded. Donors were healthy HIV-negative adults with no recently reported acute infections or vaccinations. Every donor was a Caucasian adult living in Nashville, Tennessee, USA. Blood was obtained by leukapheresis, after which PBMCs were separated by Ficoll-Histopaque density gradient centrifugation and cryopreserved in liquid nitrogen vapor phase. Purity and quantity of every magnetically sorted T cell population were checked by analytical flow cytometry. From each sorted fraction, genomic DNA was isolated and quantified by UV absorbance on a Nanodrop 2000c. As concerns this clone: This receptor's antigen is unknown. It has no much larger one-base neighbor in the sample; base qualities were not kept.

Using the deep immunoSEQ assay, TCR CDR3 regions were amplified from genomic DNA by multiplex PCR. Extracted genomic DNA from each cell subset was spread evenly across all wells of several immunoSEQ 96-well plates, with each plate serving as a replicate. For sorted subsets, around 200 ng genomic DNA, equal to 25,000 to 35,000 T cell genomes, was loaded into each replicate PCR. Purified libraries were quantified with a Qubit 3.0 fluorometer, sized on a Bioanalyzer 2100, and re-quantified with the KAPA Library Quantification kit. A separate single-read 150-cycle Illumina NextSeq 550 flow cell was used to sequence each immunoSEQ 96-well plate. Per the original workflow: Because the immunoSEQ output held only junctional sequences and lacked quality scores, the filtering could not match the filtering applied to full-length reads. To assign V/J genes and CDR3, sequences were annotated using PyIR, a Python wrapper for IgBLAST v1.9, with IMGT germline references. Reads were removed for weak V/J assignments (E-value above 1e-6), missing CDR3, stop codons, out-of-frame junctions, or ambiguous translated residues. A V3J clonotype was defined by an identical inferred V gene, J gene, and CDR3 amino acid sequence. To compute the percentage overlap between repertoires, the number of shared unique clonotypes was divided by the size of the smaller repertoire. Repertoire richness was assessed with RTK rarefaction, the Chao1 estimator, and Recon v2.1 estimates of unobserved clonotypes. Generation probabilities were computed with OLGA for all TCRbeta clonotypes obtained by the gDNA method from several donors. Sourced from immuneACCESS, this table was stored by TCRdb with only in-frame sequences that have V and J called. A share of the clones is absent; for the studies checked, an unresolved V gene accounts for under half, and the remainder has no known explanation. That table supplies the V and J calls and clone size; D and trimming were determined from the DNA. The table for this sample lists some 2 million clones; about 95% of them were counted only once. The ten largest clones capture roughly 1% of the sample.

V is pruned by 3 bases and J by 3 bases, leaving 6 bases of the junction without a gene match. As encoded in the germline V gene, CDR1 is SGHDT while CDR2 is YYEEEE. From the cysteine through the phenylalanine, the CDR3 covers 16 amino acids. Only CDR3 DNA is held: 48 bases, read in frame from base 1. Rearrangement joined TRBV5-6 to TRBJ2-2, and TRBD2 aligns with 9 junction nucleotides. This TCR came from a man in his late teens or twenties in good health. The sequencing input was naive CD8+ T cells sorted from blood. The cell subset or site label, as the study defines it: CD45RA+CCR7+. Here is the DNA: TGTGCCAGCAGCTCACAGACTAGCGGCTACACCGGGGAGCTGTTTTTT. Its protein reads: CASSSQTSGYTGELFF.